A selection of T cell receptor beta chains follows, all from one sample in a study of shared clonotypes between healthy human individuals. TCRdb's copy holds only in-frame clones and misses some; the assay was immunoSEQ multiplex PCR. The table shows about 1.9 million clones, with roughly 95% occurring only once. The material sequenced was naive CD8+ T cells from PBMCs. All receptors derive from a man between 18 and 29 years old in good health. Some clones in this sample may be carry-over from other donors' samples. Each CDR3 is given with its conserved first and last residue. Fields, in order: CDR3 protein, CDR3 DNA, J gene, clone size, V gene, D gene, CDR3 length. The D gene is left open where the match is weak. The size field is filled for only some rows; it gives once, few, many or a size class.

CASSYSSGQIQETQYF | TGTGCCAGCAGTTACTCGAGCGGACAGATCCAAGAGACCCAGTACTTC | TRBJ2-5 | once | TRBV6-5 | . | 16
CASSLGLLPYEQYF | TGTGCCAGCAGCTTAGGACTCCTCCCCTACGAGCAGTACTTC | TRBJ2-7 | . | TRBV7-9 | . | 14
CASSETAGGYEQYF | TGTGCCAGCAGTGAAACGGCAGGGGGCTACGAGCAGTACTTC | TRBJ2-7 | . | TRBV6-1 | TRBD1 | 14
CASSVDGRAAYNEQFF | TGTGCCAGCAGCGTAGACGGGAGGGCCGCCTACAATGAGCAGTTCTTC | TRBJ2-1 | . | TRBV9 | TRBD2 | 16
CATSRARQGANEKLFF | TGTGCCACCAGCAGAGCTAGACAGGGCGCCAATGAAAAACTGTTTTTT | TRBJ1-4 | . | TRBV15 | TRBD1 | 16
CASSVGGRQESTDTQYF | TGTGCCAGCAGCGTAGGTGGTCGGCAGGAAAGCACAGATACGCAGTATTTT | TRBJ2-3 | . | TRBV9 | . | 17
CASSSSGPETQYF | TGTGCCAGCAGTTCCTCTGGGCCGGAGACCCAGTACTTC | TRBJ2-5 | . | TRBV7-9 | . | 13
CASRNPGFWSEAFF | TGTGCCAGCAGAAACCCGGGGTTTTGGTCTGAAGCTTTCTTT | TRBJ1-1 | . | TRBV7-9 | . | 14
CASSYSTAPGNTIYF | TGTGCCAGCAGTTACTCGACAGCTCCCGGAAACACCATATATTTT | TRBJ1-3 | . | TRBV6-5 | . | 15
CASSLAVWANTGELFF | TGTGCCAGCAGCTTAGCGGTTTGGGCGAACACCGGGGAGCTGTTTTTT | TRBJ2-2 | . | TRBV7-9 | . | 16
CASSPRQGAPYF | TGTGCCAGCAGTCCCCGACAGGGAGCGCCGTACTTC | TRBJ2-7 | . | TRBV28 | TRBD1 | 12
CASMGGDTYGYTF | TGTGCCAGCATGGGGGGGGACACCTATGGCTACACCTTC | TRBJ1-2 | . | TRBV27 | . | 13
CATSSGRQAHYEQYF | TGTGCCACCAGCAGTGGTAGACAGGCACACTACGAGCAGTACTTC | TRBJ2-7 | . | TRBV15 | . | 15
CASSLGGSNEQFF | TGTGCCAGCAGCCTTGGGGGTAGTAATGAGCAGTTCTTC | TRBJ2-1 | . | TRBV4-2 | . | 13
CASSASTRDGSLNTEAFF | TGTGCCAGCAGCGCATCAACCCGGGACGGAAGTTTGAACACTGAAGCTTTCTTT | TRBJ1-1 | once | TRBV7-9 | . | 18
CSVEYPITGPNYGYTF | TGCAGCGTTGAATACCCCATTACAGGGCCCAACTATGGCTACACCTTC | TRBJ1-2 | . | TRBV29-1 | . | 16
CASSLRAGGPYNEQFF | TGTGCCAGCAGCTTACGCGCGGGGGGGCCTTACAATGAGCAGTTCTTC | TRBJ2-1 | . | TRBV11-2 | TRBD2 | 16
CASSLPPITYEQYF | TGTGCCAGCAGCTTACCCCCGATAACCTACGAGCAGTACTTC | TRBJ2-7 | . | TRBV11-2 | . | 14
CSGSMVRGWTEAFF | TGCAGCGGCTCGATGGTCAGGGGTTGGACTGAAGCTTTCTTT | TRBJ1-1 | . | TRBV29-1 | . | 14
CSVEIPDSLREQFF | TGCAGCGTTGAGATCCCGGACTCGCTCCGTGAGCAGTTCTTC | TRBJ2-1 | . | TRBV29-1 | . | 14
CASSLGAGGYTF | TGTGCCAGCAGCTTGGGGGCAGGTGGCTACACCTTC | TRBJ1-2 | . | TRBV7-9 | . | 12
CASSWGGQEYNEQFF | TGCGCCAGCAGCTGGGGGGGACAGGAATACAATGAGCAGTTCTTC | TRBJ2-1 | . | TRBV5-1 | . | 15
CASIPLRAAVYEQYF | TGTGCCAGCATCCCGCTCAGGGCGGCGGTCTACGAGCAGTACTTC | TRBJ2-7 | . | TRBV2 | . | 15
CASSPRDTDPNQPQHF | TGTGCCAGCAGCCCACGGGACACGGACCCCAATCAGCCCCAGCATTTT | TRBJ1-5 | . | TRBV9 | . | 16
CASRRRGEETQYF | TGTGCCAGCAGACGTCGTGGGGAAGAGACCCAGTACTTC | TRBJ2-5 | . | TRBV27 | . | 13
CASSQDWQGQSDTQYF | TGCGCCAGCAGCCAAGATTGGCAGGGGCAGTCAGATACGCAGTATTTT | TRBJ2-3 | . | TRBV4-3 | . | 16
CASSQDFLAGADTQYF | TGCGCCAGCAGCCAAGATTTCCTAGCGGGAGCAGATACGCAGTATTTT | TRBJ2-3 | . | TRBV4-1 | TRBD2 | 16